The present T cell receptor beta chain was sequenced within a study of beta chain features in type 1 diabetes. Study observations and caveats: In patients and controls equally, PCR might favor templates that are shorter. The analysis here could not establish whether HLA type shapes TCRB rearrangement. Naive, central memory and regulatory TCRB repertoires appeared more similar among patients than healthy donors. Type 1 diabetes patients had TCRB CDR3s that were shorter (moderately but significantly so) in all four CD4+ subsets.

The sample holds a few counts of this clone. Its target is not known. The investigators reverse transcribed all of the isolated RNA, so they sequenced expressed TCRB transcripts. This table comes from immunoSEQ multiplex PCR, and its TCRdb copy is limited to in-frame clones, with some not included. This sample carries around 56,000 clones, roughly 50% of them seen once, and the ten largest clones take roughly 2.6%. V was pared by 5 bases and J by 10 bases, with 14 bases of the junction left unmatched. The CDR3 runs to 15 residues. Germline V lookup: CDR1 SNHLY, CDR2 FYNNEI. The gene calls are TRBV2 and TRBJ1-1, with 9 bases matching TRBD1. Sequenced input: Tregs from blood. This receptor was taken from a woman aged 40 to 49 with type 1 diabetes. The CDR3 DNA reads as TGTGCCAGCAGTTCAGGGACAGGGACCTCCGGGCGAGCTTTCTTT. Protein: CASSSGTGTSGRAFF.